The TCR beta chain under discussion was sequenced for a study of T cells after yellow fever vaccination (dated by TCRdb to about 2019). For the study in its entirety: The SMART-Seq v4 Ultra Low Input RNA kit was used to prepare libraries from fractions with low cell numbers. Blood was collected at multiple timepoints before and after primary and secondary immunization, and bulk PBMC replicates and cell subsets were isolated. Two healthy male donors, one aged 18 to 29 and one aged 30 to 39 years, were included in the cohort. To track T-cell clones before and after primary and booster YFV17D yellow fever vaccination, bulk TCR alpha and beta repertoires were sequenced longitudinally.

In light of the paper, this sample's treatment or condition label describes: live attenuated yellow fever vaccine strain. At every blood-draw timepoint, two biological replicates of bulk PBMCs were collected. A standard Ficoll-Paque protocol was used to isolate PBMCs from peripheral blood. RNA was extracted with TriZol from bulk PBMCs, CD4 and CD8 fractions, and dextramer-positive and dextramer-negative fractions. What the research found in general, with its limitations: The study included only two donors, which limits how far the findings can be generalized. A small fraction of clonotypes appeared in both the CD4 and CD8 compartments, likely as a result of convergent recombination. Most clones expanded after primary vaccination (approximately 95% of CD4 and roughly 90% of CD8) were re-detected after the booster, suggesting that broad memory maintenance occurred. Compared with the primary T-cell response, the secondary T-cell response was weaker but faster, peaking on day 5 rather than day 15. Computational filtering was required because FACS-sorted repertoires could contain abundant contaminating clonotypes from the bulk population.

Concerning this clonotype itself: Its cognate antigen has yet to be identified. Base-call qualities are not available, and no considerably larger clone is one nucleotide away.

From a lookup of the germline V gene (reference sequence), CDR1 and CDR2 are DFQATT and SNEGSKA. The CDR3 runs 14 residues from the cysteine to the phenylalanine. Of the read, only the CDR3 DNA is kept; its 42 bases are in frame from base 1. The junction carries 21 bases between V and J, which are trimmed by 8 bases and 7 bases respectively. TCR cDNA was synthesized by 5'RACE template switching, through which a universal primer site and unique molecular identifiers were introduced. Priming of cDNA synthesis was performed from both the TCR alpha and TCR beta constant segments. Libraries were amplified in two PCR steps, with sample barcodes and sequencing adapters added in the second step. Sequencing of the libraries was done on either Illumina HiSeq 2500 (2x100 bp) or NovaSeq (2x150 bp). Turning to the authors' computational methods: MIGEC handled demultiplexing of reads and collapsing into UMI consensus sequences, while MiXCR performed V(D)J alignment. Vaccine-responding clonotypes were identified with edgeR using replicate PBMC samples, with FDR below 0.01 and a log2 fold change above 5 up to day 15 being required. Each bulk clonotype was labeled CD4 or CD8 based on which sequenced repertoire, CD4 or CD8, contained the clonotype at higher abundance. TCRdb reprocessed the public reads (quality trimming at Q25 with fastp, clone calling with MiXCR) and kept in-frame beta chains. Under each unique CDR3 protein, matching rows form one entry showing the most common genes and DNA. TCRdb, not the original authors, processed these V and J calls. The sample yields under 400,000 distinct CDR3 sequences; around 10% were counted once. Together, the top ten hold around 19% of the sample.

The origin of this receptor is a man between 18 and 35 years old who received the YFV17D yellow fever vaccine. This receptor chain uses TRBV20-1 and TRBJ2-1; a tentative D call is TRBD2 (5 bases match). Sequenced here: PBMCs, sampled on the day of the first yellow fever vaccination. The DNA sequence is given as TGCAGTTTCATACGAGGGATCCAGGCAAATGAGCAGTTCTTC. This yields the protein CSFIRGIQANEQFF.